This TCR beta chain derives from a study of memory CD4+ T cells and cytomegalovirus serostatus. Study background: Healthy Belgian adult donors included 9 or 10 CMV-positive and 24 CMV-negative people. Study-wide findings and caveats: Suggested: most of the CMV-linked TCR signature lies in CD4+ memory cells.

Sequenced by immunoSEQ multiplex PCR; TCRdb stores in-frame clones only, minus some. Of around 84,000 clones listed, over 80% are singletons. Single viable CD3+CD4+CD8-CD45RO+ cells were sorted as the memory CD4+ T cells. CDR1 is SNHLY and CDR2 is FYNNEI in the germline V gene. This CDR3 has 16 amino acids. V gave up 6 bases and J gave up 0 bases; unmatched junction bases: 7. About this clone itself: Antigen specificity is unknown.

This clonotype was obtained from an adult in good health and CMV-seronegative. Sequenced material: memory CD4+ T cells from blood. The rearrangement joins TRBV2 to TRBJ2-2; 7 positions match TRBD1. The CDR3 loop is CASSRDSPANTGELFF. CDR3 DNA sequence: TGTGCCAGCAGCCGGGACAGCCCCGCGAACACCGGGGAGCTGTTTTTT.